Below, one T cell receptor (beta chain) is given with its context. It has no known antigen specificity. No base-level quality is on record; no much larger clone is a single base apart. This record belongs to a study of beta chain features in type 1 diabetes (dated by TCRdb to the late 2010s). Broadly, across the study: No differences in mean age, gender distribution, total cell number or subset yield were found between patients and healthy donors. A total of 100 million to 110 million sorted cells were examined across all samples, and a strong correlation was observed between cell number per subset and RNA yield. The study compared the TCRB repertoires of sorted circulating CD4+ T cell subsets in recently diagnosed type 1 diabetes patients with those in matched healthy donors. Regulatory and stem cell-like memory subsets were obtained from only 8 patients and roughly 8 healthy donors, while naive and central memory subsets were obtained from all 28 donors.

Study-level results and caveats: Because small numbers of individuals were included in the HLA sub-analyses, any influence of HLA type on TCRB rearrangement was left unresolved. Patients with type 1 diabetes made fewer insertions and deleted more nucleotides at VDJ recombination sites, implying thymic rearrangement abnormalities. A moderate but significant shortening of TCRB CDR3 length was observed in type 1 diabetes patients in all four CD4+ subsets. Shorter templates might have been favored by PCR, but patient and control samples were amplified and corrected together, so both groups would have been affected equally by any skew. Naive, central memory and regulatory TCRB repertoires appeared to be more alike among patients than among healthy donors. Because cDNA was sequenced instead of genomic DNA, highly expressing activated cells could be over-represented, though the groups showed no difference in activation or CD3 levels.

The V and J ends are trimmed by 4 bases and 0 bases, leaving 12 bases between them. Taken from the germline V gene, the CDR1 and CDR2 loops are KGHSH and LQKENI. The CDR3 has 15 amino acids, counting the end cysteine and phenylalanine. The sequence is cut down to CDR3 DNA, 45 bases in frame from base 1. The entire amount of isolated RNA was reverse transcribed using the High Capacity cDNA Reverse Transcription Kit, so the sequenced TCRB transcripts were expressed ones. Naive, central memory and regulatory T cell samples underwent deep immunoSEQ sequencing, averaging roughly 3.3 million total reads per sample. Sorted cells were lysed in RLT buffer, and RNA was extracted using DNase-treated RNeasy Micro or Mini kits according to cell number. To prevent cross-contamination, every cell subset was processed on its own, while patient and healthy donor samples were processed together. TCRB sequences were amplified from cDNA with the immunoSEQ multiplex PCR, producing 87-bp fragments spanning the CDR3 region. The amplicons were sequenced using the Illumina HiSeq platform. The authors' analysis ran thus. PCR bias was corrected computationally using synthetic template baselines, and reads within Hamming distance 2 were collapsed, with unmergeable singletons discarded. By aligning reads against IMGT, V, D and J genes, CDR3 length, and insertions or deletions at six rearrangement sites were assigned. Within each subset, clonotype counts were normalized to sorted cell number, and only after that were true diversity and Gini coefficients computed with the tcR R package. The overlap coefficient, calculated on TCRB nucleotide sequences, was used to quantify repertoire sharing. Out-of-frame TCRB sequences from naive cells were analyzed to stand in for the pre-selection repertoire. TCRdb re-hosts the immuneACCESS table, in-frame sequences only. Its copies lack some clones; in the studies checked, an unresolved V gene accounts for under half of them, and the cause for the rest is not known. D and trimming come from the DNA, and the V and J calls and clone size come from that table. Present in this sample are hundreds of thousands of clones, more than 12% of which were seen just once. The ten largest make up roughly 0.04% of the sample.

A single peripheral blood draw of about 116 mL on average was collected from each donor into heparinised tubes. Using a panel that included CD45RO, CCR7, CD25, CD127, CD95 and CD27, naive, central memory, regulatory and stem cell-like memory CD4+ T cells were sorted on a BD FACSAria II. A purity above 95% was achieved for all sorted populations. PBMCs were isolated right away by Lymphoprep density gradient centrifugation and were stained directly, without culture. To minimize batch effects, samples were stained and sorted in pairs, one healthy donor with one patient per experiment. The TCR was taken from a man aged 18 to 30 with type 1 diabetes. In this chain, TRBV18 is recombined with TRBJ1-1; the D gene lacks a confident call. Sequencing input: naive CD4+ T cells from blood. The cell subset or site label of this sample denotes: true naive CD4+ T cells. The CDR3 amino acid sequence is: CASSHSTGMNTEAFF. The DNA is TGTGCCAGCTCACACTCGACTGGGATGAACACTGAAGCTTTCTTT.